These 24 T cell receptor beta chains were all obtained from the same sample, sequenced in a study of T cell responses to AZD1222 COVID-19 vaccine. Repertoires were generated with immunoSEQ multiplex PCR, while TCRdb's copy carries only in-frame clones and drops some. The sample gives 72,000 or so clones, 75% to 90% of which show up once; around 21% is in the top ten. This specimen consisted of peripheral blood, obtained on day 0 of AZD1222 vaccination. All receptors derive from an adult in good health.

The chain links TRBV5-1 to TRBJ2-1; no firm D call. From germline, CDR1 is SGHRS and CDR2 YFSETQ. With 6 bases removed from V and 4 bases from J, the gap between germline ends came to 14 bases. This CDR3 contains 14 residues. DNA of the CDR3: TGCGCCAGCAATCCGTGGAGCTCGTACAATGAGCAGTTCTTC. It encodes CASNPWSSYNEQFF.

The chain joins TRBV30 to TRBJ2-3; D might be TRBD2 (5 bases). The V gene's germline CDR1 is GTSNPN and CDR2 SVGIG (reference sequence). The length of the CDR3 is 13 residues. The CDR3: CAKDEDFTDTQYF. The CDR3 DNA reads TGTGCAAAAGACGAGGACTTCACAGATACGCAGTATTTT. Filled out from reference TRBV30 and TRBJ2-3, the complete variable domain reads SQTIHQWPATLVQPVGSPLSLECTVEGTSNPNLYWYRQAAGRGLQLLFYSVGIGQISSEVPQNLSASRPQDRQFILSSKKLLLSDSGFYLCAKDEDFTDTQYFGPGTRLTVL.

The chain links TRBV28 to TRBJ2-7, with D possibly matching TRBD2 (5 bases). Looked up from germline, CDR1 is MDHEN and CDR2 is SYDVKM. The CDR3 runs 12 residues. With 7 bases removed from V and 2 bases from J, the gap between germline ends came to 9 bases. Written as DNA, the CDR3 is TGTGCCAGCAACGGGGAAGCCTACGAGCAGTACTTC. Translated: CASNGEAYEQYF.

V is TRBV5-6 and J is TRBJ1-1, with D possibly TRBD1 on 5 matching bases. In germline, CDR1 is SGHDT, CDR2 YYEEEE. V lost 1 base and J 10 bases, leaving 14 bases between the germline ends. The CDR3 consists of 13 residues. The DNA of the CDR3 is TGTGCCAGCAGCTTGTGGGACCGCAAACGAGCTTTCTTT. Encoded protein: CASSLWDRKRAFF.

CDR3 sequence reads: CATSRDRHGQPQHF. Here the CDR3 DNA reads TGTGCCACCAGCAGAGATCGGCATGGGCAGCCCCAGCATTTT. The chain couples TRBV15 to TRBJ1-5; D unresolved. This CDR3 comprises 14 residues. Per the germline V gene, CDR1 is LNHNV and CDR2 is YYDKDF (reference sequence). Trimming removed 0 bases at V and 7 bases at J, with 10 bases between.

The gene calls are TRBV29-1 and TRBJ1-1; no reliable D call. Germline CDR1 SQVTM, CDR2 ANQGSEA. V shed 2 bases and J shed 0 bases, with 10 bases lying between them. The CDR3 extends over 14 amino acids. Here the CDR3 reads CSVEPGAMNTEAFF. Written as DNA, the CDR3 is TGCAGCGTTGAACCGGGAGCCATGAACACTGAAGCTTTCTTT.

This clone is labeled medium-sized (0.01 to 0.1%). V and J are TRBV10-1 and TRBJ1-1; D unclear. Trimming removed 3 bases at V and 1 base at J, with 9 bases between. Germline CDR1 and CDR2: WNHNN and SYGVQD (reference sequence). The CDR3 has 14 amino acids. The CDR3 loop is CASSEVYSNTEAFF. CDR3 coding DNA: TGCGCCAGCAGTGAAGTCTACTCGAACACTGAAGCTTTCTTT.

The CDR3 protein is CASSVTRRQAGELFF. CDR3 in DNA: TGTGCCAGCAGTGTCACGCGCAGGCAGGCCGGGGAGCTGTTTTTT. The chain has TRBV28 and TRBJ2-2; unclear D gene. V gave up 5 bases and J gave up 6 bases, with 16 bases separating them. The CDR3 has 15 residues. The germline CDR1 and CDR2 sequences are MDHEN and SYDVKM.

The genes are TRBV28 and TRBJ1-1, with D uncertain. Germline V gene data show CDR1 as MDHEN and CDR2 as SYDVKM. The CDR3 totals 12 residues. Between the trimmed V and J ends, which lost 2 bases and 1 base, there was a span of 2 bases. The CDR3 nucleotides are TGTGCCAGCAGTTTACCGAACACTGAAGCTTTCTTT. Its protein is CASSLPNTEAFF.

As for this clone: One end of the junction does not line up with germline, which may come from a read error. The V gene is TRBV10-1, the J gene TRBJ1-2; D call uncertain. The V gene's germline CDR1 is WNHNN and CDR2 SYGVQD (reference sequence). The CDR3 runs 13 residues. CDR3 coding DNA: TGCGTCAGCAGCGAGGCCATGTCTGGTGGCTACACCTTC. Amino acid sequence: CVSSEAMSGGYTF.

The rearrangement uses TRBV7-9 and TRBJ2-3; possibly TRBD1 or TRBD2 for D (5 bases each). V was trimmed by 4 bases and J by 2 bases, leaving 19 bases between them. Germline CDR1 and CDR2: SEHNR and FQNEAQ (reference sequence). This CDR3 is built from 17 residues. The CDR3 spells CASSSTILGTPTDTQYF. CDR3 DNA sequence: TGTGCCAGCAGCTCTACCATCCTCGGGACCCCCACAGATACGCAGTATTTT. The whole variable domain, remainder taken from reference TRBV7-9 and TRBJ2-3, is DTGVSQNPRHKITKRGQNVTFRCDPISEHNRLYWYRQTLGQGPEFLTYFQNEAQLEKSRLLSDRFSAERPKGSFSTLEIQRTEQGDSAMYLCASSSTILGTPTDTQYFGPGTRLTVL.

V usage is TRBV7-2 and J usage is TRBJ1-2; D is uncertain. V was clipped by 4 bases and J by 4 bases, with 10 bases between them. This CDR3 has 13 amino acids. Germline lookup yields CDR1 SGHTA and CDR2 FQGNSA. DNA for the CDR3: TGTGCCAGCAGCTCCTACGTGGGCTATGGCTACACCTTC. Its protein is CASSSYVGYGYTF.

The DNA for the CDR3 is TGTGCCAGCTCACCACCGACCGTTAATGAGCAGTTCTTC. Its translation is CASSPPTVNEQFF. This chain links TRBV18 with TRBJ2-1; no reliable D call. Per the germline V gene, CDR1 is KGHSH and CDR2 is LQKENI. This CDR3 is built from 13 residues. Trimming took off 0 bases at V and 7 bases at J, with 7 bases between the two ends.

This CDR3 is CSVEPTGSMNTEAFF. In nucleotides, the CDR3 is TGCAGCGTTGAGCCGACAGGGTCCATGAACACTGAAGCTTTCTTT. V usage is TRBV29-1 and J usage is TRBJ1-1; TRBD1 matches 7 bases. The ends lost 3 bases at V and 0 bases at J; junction bases unmatched: 7. Germline V gene data show CDR1 as SQVTM and CDR2 as ANQGSEA. The CDR3 covers 15 residues. The full variable domain, completed using reference TRBV29-1 and TRBJ1-1, is SAVISQKPSRDICQRGTSLTIQCQVDSQVTMMFWYRQQPGQSLTLIATANQGSEATYESGFVIDKFPISRPNLTFSTLTVSNMSPEDSSIYLCSVEPTGSMNTEAFFGQGTRLTVV.

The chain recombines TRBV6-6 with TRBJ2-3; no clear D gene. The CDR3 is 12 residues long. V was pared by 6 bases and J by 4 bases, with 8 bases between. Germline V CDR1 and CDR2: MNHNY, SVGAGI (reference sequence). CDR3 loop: CASSPFPDTQYF. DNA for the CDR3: TGTGCCAGCAGCCCGTTCCCAGATACGCAGTATTTT.

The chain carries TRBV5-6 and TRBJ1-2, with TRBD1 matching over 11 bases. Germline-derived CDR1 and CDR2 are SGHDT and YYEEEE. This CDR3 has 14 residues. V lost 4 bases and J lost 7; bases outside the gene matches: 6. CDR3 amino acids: CASSPDRGLGGYTF. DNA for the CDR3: TGTGCCAGCAGCCCGGACAGGGGGCTCGGTGGCTACACCTTC.

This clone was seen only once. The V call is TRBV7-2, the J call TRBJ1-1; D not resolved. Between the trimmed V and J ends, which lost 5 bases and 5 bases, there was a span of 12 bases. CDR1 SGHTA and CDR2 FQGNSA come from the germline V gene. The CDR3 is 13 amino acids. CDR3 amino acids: CASSVMAGTEAFF. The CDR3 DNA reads TGTGCCAGCAGCGTAATGGCGGGGACTGAAGCTTTCTTT.

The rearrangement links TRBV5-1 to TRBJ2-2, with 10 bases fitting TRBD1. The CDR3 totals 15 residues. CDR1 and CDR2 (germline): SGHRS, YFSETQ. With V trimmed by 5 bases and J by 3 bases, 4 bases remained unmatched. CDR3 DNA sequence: TGCGCCAGCAGGGCCGGGACAGGGGACACCGGGGAGCTGTTTTTT. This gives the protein CASRAGTGDTGELFF.

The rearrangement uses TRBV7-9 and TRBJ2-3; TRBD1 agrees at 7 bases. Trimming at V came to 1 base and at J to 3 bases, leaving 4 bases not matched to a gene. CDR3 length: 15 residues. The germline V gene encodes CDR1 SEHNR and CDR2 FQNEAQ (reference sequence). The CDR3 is CASSLGQGETDTQYF. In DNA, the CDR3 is TGTGCCAGCAGCTTAGGGCAGGGGGAAACAGATACGCAGTATTTT.

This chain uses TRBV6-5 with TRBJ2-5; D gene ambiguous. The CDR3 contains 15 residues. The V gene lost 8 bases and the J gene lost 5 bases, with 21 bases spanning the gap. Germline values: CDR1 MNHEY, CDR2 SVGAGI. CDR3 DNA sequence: TGTGCCAGCCGGGCTACGCTTAAAATGGGGGAGACCCAGTACTTC. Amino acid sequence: CASRATLKMGETQYF.

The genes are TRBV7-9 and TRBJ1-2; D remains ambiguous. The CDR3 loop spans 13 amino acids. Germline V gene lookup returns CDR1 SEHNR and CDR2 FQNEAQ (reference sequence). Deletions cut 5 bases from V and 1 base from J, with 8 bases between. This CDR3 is CASSPPSNYGYTF. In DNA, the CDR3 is TGTGCCAGCAGCCCACCAAGTAACTATGGCTACACCTTC.

The CDR3 sequence is CASSQDWGGGSYEQYF. The CDR3 bases are TGTGCCAGCAGCCAAGATTGGGGGGGTGGCTCCTACGAGCAGTACTTC. The genes are TRBV4-2 and TRBJ2-7, with 7 bases that match TRBD2. The CDR3 has 16 residues. Trimming at V came to 0 bases and at J to 0 bases, leaving 5 bases not matched to a gene. CDR1 LGHNA and CDR2 YNFKEQ come from the germline V gene.

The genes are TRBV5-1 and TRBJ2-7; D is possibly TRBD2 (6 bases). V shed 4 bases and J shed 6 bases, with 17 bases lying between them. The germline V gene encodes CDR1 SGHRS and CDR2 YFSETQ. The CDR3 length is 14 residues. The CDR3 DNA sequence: TGCGCCAGCAGCCTGGTGGGGGGTACTAGCGAGCAGTACTTC. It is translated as CASSLVGGTSEQYF.

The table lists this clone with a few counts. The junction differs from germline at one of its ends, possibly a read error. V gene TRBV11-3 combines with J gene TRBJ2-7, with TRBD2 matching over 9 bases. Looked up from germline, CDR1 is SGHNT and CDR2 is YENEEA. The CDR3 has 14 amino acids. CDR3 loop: CASSFMGGSSGAKF. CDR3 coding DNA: TGTGCCAGCAGCTTCATGGGGGGATCTAGCGGGGCAAAATTC.